This TCR beta chain was observed in a study of patients and donors after allogeneic stem cell transplantation. Germline CDR1 and CDR2: ENHRY and SYGVKD. The CDR3 length is 14 residues. Unmatched junction bases numbered 7, after V lost 6 bases and J lost 6 bases. MiXCR, applied by TCRdb to the RT-PCR reads, yields one record per CDR3 protein. The sample shows about a million distinct CDR3 sequences, approximately 18% of them seen only once. In this sample, this clonotype turned up a few times. The sequence derives from a human donor who was either an allogeneic HSCT recipient or a stem cell or donor lymphocyte infusion donor (not recorded which). It is not recorded whose cells these are; they may come from a transplant donor. Material for sequencing was blood, either unsorted or a sorted T cell fraction (not recorded which). V usage is TRBV10-3 and J usage is TRBJ2-7; 11 nucleotides align to TRBD2. The CDR3 here is CAIRGTSGRREQYF. CDR3 DNA: TGTGCCATCAGGGGGACTAGCGGACGTCGCGAGCAGTACTTC.